These 20 T cell receptor beta chains came from one sample sequenced in a study of T-cell memory formation after mild COVID-19. Each CDR3 protein is one row after TCRdb ran MiXCR on the 5' RACE reads. The data show under 200,000 distinct CDR3 sequences, around 30% seen once. What was sequenced was PBMCs or a T cell subset sorted from them (not recorded which). These receptors were collected from an adult woman who had mild COVID-19 (a few samples of this study predate the infection). Cell type and time point are not known.

This clonotype was counted only a few times. CDR3 in amino acids: CASSSDRPGEQFF. CDR3 DNA sequence: TGCGCCAGCAGCTCCGACAGGCCAGGGGAGCAGTTCTTC. V gene TRBV5-1 combines with J gene TRBJ2-1; TRBD1 is a possible D gene (6 bases). Looked up from germline, CDR1 is SGHRS and CDR2 is YFSETQ. The V end was cut by 3 bases, the J end by 10 bases, with 14 bases between. The CDR3 has 13 residues.

This clonotype has just a few counts. This sequence joins TRBV18 and TRBJ1-6; D remains unclear. Looked up from germline, CDR1 is KGHSH and CDR2 is LQKENI. The CDR3 extends over 18 amino acids. V lost 3 bases and J 0 bases, leaving 15 bases between the germline ends. CDR3 loop: CASSPDGAESSYNSPLHF. CDR3 bases: TGTGCCAGCTCACCGGACGGCGCGGAGAGCTCCTATAATTCACCCCTCCACTTT.

Details on this clonotype: The junction and the germline gene differ at one end; a read error may be behind it. The chain recombines TRBV15 with TRBJ2-3, with no clear D. This CDR3 spans 15 amino acids. Germline lookup yields CDR1 LNHNV and CDR2 YYDKDF (reference sequence). The DNA of the CDR3 is TGTGCCAACAGCAGAGCATTTCTAAGCACAGATACGCAGTATTTT. It is translated as CANSRAFLSTDTQYF.

The chain recombines TRBV5-1 with TRBJ2-7; TRBD1 matches 8 bases. The CDR3 spans 14 residues. V shed 3 bases, J shed 6 bases, and the junction held 8 bases outside the gene matches. The germline V gene has CDR1 SGHRS and CDR2 YFSETQ. As DNA, the CDR3 is TGCGCCAGCAGCTCTAGGACAGGGTCTGGCGAGCAGTACTTC. It codes for CASSSRTGSGEQYF.

V usage is TRBV7-9 and J usage is TRBJ2-3; the D is unclear. The CDR3 has 15 amino acids. The ends were cut back, 1 base at V and 3 bases at J, with 11 bases in the middle. CDR1 SEHNR and CDR2 FQNEAQ come from the germline V gene (reference sequence). CDR3 sequence: CASSLGAALTDTQYF. The CDR3 nucleotides read TGTGCCAGCAGCTTAGGGGCTGCTCTAACAGATACGCAGTATTTT.

Only a few counts were recorded for this clonotype. The gene calls are TRBV5-1 and TRBJ2-1; no reliable D call. The CDR3 has 15 residues. The V end was cut by 9 bases, the J end by 0 bases, with 16 bases between. Germline V lookup: CDR1 SGHRS, CDR2 YFSETQ. The CDR3 region is CATRRDPGSYNEQFF. CDR3 coding DNA: TGCGCCACCCGTAGGGATCCAGGCTCCTACAATGAGCAGTTCTTC.

V is TRBV6-5 and J is TRBJ1-2; D remains unclear. With 6 bases removed from V and 6 bases from J, the gap between germline ends came to 14 bases. Germline V gives CDR1 MNHEY, CDR2 SVGAGI. CDR3 length: 13 amino acids. DNA for the CDR3: TGTGCCAGCAGCATGACAAACCAGCATGGCTACACCTTC. Protein sequence: CASSMTNQHGYTF.

This clonotype was seen a few times. This sequence joins TRBV27 and TRBJ2-4; unclear D gene. The V gene lost 0 bases and the J gene lost 2 bases, with 8 bases spanning the gap. The germline V gene encodes CDR1 MNHEY and CDR2 SMNVEV (reference sequence). This CDR3 contains 15 residues. The DNA of the CDR3 is TGTGCCAGCAGTTTATCAGGGCAACCCAAAAACATTCAGTACTTC. Translation gives CASSLSGQPKNIQYF.

The chain links TRBV4-1 to TRBJ2-3, with D perhaps TRBD1 or TRBD2 (5 bases each). Trimming cost V 4 bases and J 5 bases, with 13 bases left between them. The CDR3 is 14 amino acids. Germline V gives CDR1 MGHRA, CDR2 YSYEKL. CDR3 loop: CASSPLAGGDTQYF. In nucleotides, the CDR3 is TGCGCCAGCAGCCCCCTGGCTGGGGGAGATACGCAGTATTTT.

The V gene is TRBV20-1, the J gene TRBJ2-1; TRBD2 might be the D (5 bases). V was cut by 7 bases and J by 5 bases, with 12 bases left in between. The CDR3 sequence is 12 residues long. Germline-derived CDR1 and CDR2 are DFQATT and SNEGSKA (reference sequence). CDR3 sequence: CSVGRLNNEQFF. In DNA form, the CDR3 reads TGCAGTGTTGGGAGATTAAACAATGAGCAGTTCTTC.

This chain connects TRBV7-2 to TRBJ2-3; D is undetermined. Trimming shortened V by 8 bases and J by 1 base, and 7 bases separated the two germline ends. Germline V gives CDR1 SGHTA, CDR2 FQGNSA. CDR3 size: 12 residues. DNA for the CDR3: TGTGCCAGCGCCGAACGCACAGATACGCAGTATTTT. Amino acid sequence: CASAERTDTQYF. The entire variable domain, with the rest obtained from reference TRBV7-2 and TRBJ2-3, is as follows: GAGVSQSPSNKVTEKGKDVELRCDPISGHTALYWYRQSLGQGLEFLIYFQGNSAPDKSGLPSDRFSAERTGGSVSTLTIQRTQQEDSAVYLCASAERTDTQYFGPGTRLTVL.

The chain recombines TRBV24-1 with TRBJ2-5; D is ambiguous. V was pared by 6 bases and J by 4 bases, with 14 bases between. From germline, CDR1 is KGHDR and CDR2 SFDVKD. There are 14 residues in the CDR3. The CDR3 nucleotides read TGTGCCACCAGTCGGAGCCGAAGAGGAGAGACCCAGTACTTC. This translates into CATSRSRRGETQYF.

In DNA form, the CDR3 reads TGCGCCAGCAGCCAAGAAAAATCGAATGGAGGCTACGAGCAGTACTTC. Protein sequence: CASSQEKSNGGYEQYF. V and J are TRBV4-3 and TRBJ2-7, with a possible D match to TRBD2 (5 bases). Between the trimmed V and J ends, which lost 0 bases and 3 bases, there was a span of 15 bases. CDR1 is LGHNA and CDR2 is YSLEER in the germline V gene. This CDR3 comprises 16 residues.

V and J are TRBV24-1 and TRBJ2-7, with D tentatively TRBD2 (5 bases). Per the germline V gene, CDR1 is KGHDR and CDR2 is SFDVKD. Trimming pared 12 bases from V and 3 bases from J, leaving 11 bases between. This CDR3 is 11 amino acids long. CDR3 DNA: TGTGCCCCGCCCGGGGTCTACGAGCAGTACTTC. This translates into CAPPGVYEQYF.

This chain connects TRBV20-1 to TRBJ1-1; maybe TRBD1 (5 bases). Germline loops: CDR1 DFQATT, CDR2 SNEGSKA (reference sequence). CDR3 length equals 12 residues. V was trimmed by 5 bases and J by 2 bases, leaving 9 bases between them. The CDR3 region has the DNA TGCAGTGCTGGGACGGTCAACACTGAAGCTTTCTTT. Its translation is CSAGTVNTEAFF.

The chain couples TRBV2 to TRBJ1-4, with 7 bases matching TRBD1. CDR3 length equals 15 residues. The J segment lost 8 bases and the V segment lost 2 bases, leaving 8 bases of the junction unmatched. Germline V gene data show CDR1 as SNHLY and CDR2 as FYNNEI. The CDR3: CASSETSGTVEKLFF. In DNA, the CDR3 is TGTGCCAGCAGTGAAACCTCCGGGACAGTAGAAAAACTGTTTTTT.

The chain carries TRBV5-5 and TRBJ2-7; TRBD2 aligns across 11 bases. Germline assignment: CDR1 SGHKS and CDR2 YYEKEE (reference sequence). CDR3 size: 16 residues. Losses at the gene ends were 0 bases for V and 2 bases for J; bases not matched to a gene: 4. The CDR3 is CASSLGMGLAAYEQYF. The DNA of the CDR3 is TGTGCCAGCAGCTTGGGGATGGGACTAGCGGCCTACGAGCAGTACTTC.

This clonotype was picked up a small number of times. The chain links TRBV7-2 to TRBJ2-1; D is ambiguous. V was trimmed by 5 bases and J by 5 bases, leaving 10 bases between them. CDR1 is SGHTA and CDR2 is FQGNSA in the germline V gene. The CDR3 runs to 13 residues. The CDR3 reads CASSPAVDNEQFF. The CDR3 DNA sequence: TGTGCCAGCAGCCCAGCCGTAGACAATGAGCAGTTCTTC.

CDR3 sequence (DNA): TGCGCCAGCAGCGCCGGGACTAGCGGTGGTGAGCAGTTCTTC. Translation gives CASSAGTSGGEQFF. V usage is TRBV5-1 and J usage is TRBJ2-1; 11 bases are a match to TRBD2. CDR3 length: 14 amino acids. Germline V gives CDR1 SGHRS, CDR2 YFSETQ. V was clipped by 4 bases and J by 9 bases; unmatched bases: 6.

About this clonotype: A junction end diverges from the germline sequence, so it may reflect a read error. This chain uses TRBV7-7 with TRBJ2-5; a possible D gene is TRBD2 (6 bases). Germline CDR1 and CDR2: SSHAT and FNYEAQ (reference sequence). The CDR3 is 15 amino acids. The CDR3 loop is CASSSGTGVGETQYF. The CDR3 DNA reads TGTGCTAGCAGTTCCGGGACGGGAGTCGGGGAGACCCAGTACTTC.